This T cell receptor beta chain came from a study of technical replicates of blood from a handful of donors. The method was immunoSEQ multiplex PCR; TCRdb's version includes in-frame clones alone and lacks a portion of them. The sample records about 60,000 clones, around 92% being singletons. The TCR originated in a human donor in good health. Some clones in this sample may be carry-over from other donors' samples. Sequenced input: PBMCs.

The CDR3 spells CASSYRTGPAEAFF. Written as DNA, the CDR3 is TGTGCCAGCAGTTACAGAACAGGGCCTGCTGAAGCTTTCTTT. This chain uses TRBV6-5 with TRBJ1-1, with a tentative D call TRBD1 (6 bases). The V and J ends lost 2 bases and 6 bases respectively, with 13 bases between them. Looked up from germline, CDR1 is MNHEY and CDR2 is SVGAGI. The CDR3 spans 14 residues.